The rows below give T cell receptor beta chains drawn from one sample of a study of response to subunit inactivated influenza vaccine. MiXCR was run by TCRdb on the RT-PCR reads, yielding one entry per CDR3 protein. The table includes under 550,000 distinct CDR3 sequences, 7.2% detected once. This specimen consisted of PBMCs from blood, obtained 23 to 25 months after vaccination. The receptors here all came from a man aged 50 to 75 who received an inactivated influenza vaccine. The CDR3 runs from the conserved cysteine through the conserved F or W. D genes are given only for firm matches. Clone sizes are given selectively: once, few, many, or a class where the clone is expanded.

v_call	clone_size	j_call	d_call	cdr3_aa	cdr3_nt
TRBV5-1	few	TRBJ1-1	.	CASSFSGRNTEAFF	TGCGCCAGCAGCTTTTCGGGGAGGAACACTGAAGCTTTCTTT
TRBV5-1	medium-sized	TRBJ1-4	.	CASSPGGSVEKLFF	TGCGCCAGCAGCCCCGGCGGATCGGTGGAAAAACTGTTTTTT
TRBV3-1	.	TRBJ1-4	.	CASSFSPGEKLFF	TGTGCCAGCAGCTTTTCCCCGGGGGAAAAACTGTTTTTT
TRBV20-1	few	TRBJ2-2	TRBD2	CSAREGGAGAYGELFF	TGCAGTGCTAGAGAGGGAGGAGCGGGGGCCTACGGGGAGCTGTTTTTT
TRBV12-3/TRBV12-4	few	TRBJ2-2	.	CASRSEGELFF	TGTGCCAGCAGATCGGAGGGGGAGCTGTTTTTT
TRBV23-1	.	TRBJ2-1	.	CASSHQFF	TGCGCCAGCAGTCACCAGTTCTTC
TRBV20-1	few	TRBJ2-1	.	CSARDRKSSYNEQFF	TGCAGTGCTAGAGATAGGAAGAGCTCCTACAATGAGCAGTTCTTC
TRBV20-1	many	TRBJ2-7	TRBD2	CSASIAGGLYEQYF	TGCAGTGCTAGCATAGCGGGAGGTTTGTACGAGCAGTACTTC
TRBV27	many	TRBJ2-2	.	CASSLLVGENTGELFF	TGTGCCAGCAGTTTGCTTGTGGGCGAGAACACCGGGGAGCTGTTTTTT
TRBV5-1	many	TRBJ2-1	.	CASSWRPSRTYNEQFF	TGCGCCAGCAGCTGGAGACCGAGCCGTACCTACAATGAGCAGTTCTTC
TRBV5-1	few	TRBJ1-5	.	CASSLEAEGQPQHF	TGCGCCAGCAGCTTGGAGGCGGAAGGCCAGCCCCAGCATTTT
TRBV10-3	.	TRBJ2-2	.	CAISENRGSGELFF	TGTGCCATCAGTGAGAATAGGGGCTCCGGGGAGCTGTTTTTT
TRBV7-7	few	TRBJ2-2	TRBD2	CASSSGTSGFTGELFF	TGTGCTAGCAGCTCGGGGACTAGCGGTTTCACCGGGGAGCTGTTTTTT
TRBV7-9	.	TRBJ1-1	.	CASSRGRESEAFF	TGTGCCAGCAGTCGGGGCAGGGAGTCTGAAGCTTTCTTT
TRBV6-1	many	TRBJ1-5	.	CASDRTNQPQHF	TGTGCCAGCGACAGGACTAATCAGCCCCAGCATTTT